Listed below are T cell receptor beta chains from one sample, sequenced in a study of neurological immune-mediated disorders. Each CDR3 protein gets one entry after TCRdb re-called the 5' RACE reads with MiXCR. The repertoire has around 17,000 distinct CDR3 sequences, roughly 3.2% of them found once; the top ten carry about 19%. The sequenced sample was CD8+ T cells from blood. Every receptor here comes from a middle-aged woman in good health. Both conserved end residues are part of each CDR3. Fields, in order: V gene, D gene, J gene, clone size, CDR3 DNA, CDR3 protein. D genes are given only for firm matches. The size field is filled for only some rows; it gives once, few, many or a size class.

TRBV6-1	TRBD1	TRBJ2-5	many	TGTGCCAGCAGTGAATTTACAGGGGGGTTAGAGACCCAGTACTTC	CASSEFTGGLETQYF
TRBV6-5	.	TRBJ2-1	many	TGTGCCAGCAGTTCAGGGGATTTTGGGCAGTTCTTC	CASSSGDFGQFF
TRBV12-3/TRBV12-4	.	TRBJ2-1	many	TGTGCCAGCAGTTCACAATTATTTCCAGATGAGCAGTTCTTC	CASSSQLFPDEQFF
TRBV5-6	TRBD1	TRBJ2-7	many	TGTGCCAGCAGCTTGACCGGGACAGGGGGCCGGAACGAGCAGTACTTC	CASSLTGTGGRNEQYF
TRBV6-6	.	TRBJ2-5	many	TGTGCCAGCAGTCCTCAAGGACAGCTTCAAGAGACCCAGTACTTC	CASSPQGQLQETQYF
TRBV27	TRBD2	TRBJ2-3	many	TGTGCCAGCAGTCCACCAGGGGTAGCGGGAGGCCCAGATACGCAGTATTTT	CASSPPGVAGGPDTQYF
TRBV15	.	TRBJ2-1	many	TGTGCCACCAGCAGAGATTCCTTGGATTTGCCCAGTGAGCAGTTCTTC	CATSRDSLDLPSEQFF
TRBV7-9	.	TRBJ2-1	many	TGTGCCAGCAGCTTAGCAGACAATGAGCAGTTCTTC	CASSLADNEQFF
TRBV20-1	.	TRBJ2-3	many	TGCAGTGCGACTGGACGTAATGAGGTCGGCACAGATACGCAGTATTTT	CSATGRNEVGTDTQYF
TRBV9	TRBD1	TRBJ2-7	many	TGTGCCAGCAGCCCTAGAGGGACAGGGACCTACGAGCAGTACTTC	CASSPRGTGTYEQYF
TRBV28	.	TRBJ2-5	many	TGTGCCAGCAGCCCGGGTTCAGGACAGTCACAAGAGACCCAGTACTTC	CASSPGSGQSQETQYF
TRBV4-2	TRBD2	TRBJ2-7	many	TGTGCCAGCAGCCAGTTTAGCGGGACCACCTCCTACGAGCAGTACTTC	CASSQFSGTTSYEQYF
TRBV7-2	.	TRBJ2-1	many	TGTGCCAGCAGCTTAGTTGCGGTTCATCCTAACAATGAGCAGTTCTTC	CASSLVAVHPNNEQFF
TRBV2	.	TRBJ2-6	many	TGTGCCAGCAGTGAAGACGGCAGCACCTCTGGGGCCAACGTCCTGACTTTC	CASSEDGSTSGANVLTF
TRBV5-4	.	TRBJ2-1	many	TGTGCCAGCAGATCGGGACTTCCCTCCTACAATGAGCAGTTCTTC	CASRSGLPSYNEQFF
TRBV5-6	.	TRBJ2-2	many	TGTGCCAGCAGCTTGGCCATCGCACCCGGGGAGCTGTTTTTT	CASSLAIAPGELFF
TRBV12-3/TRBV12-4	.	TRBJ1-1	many	TGTGCCAGCAGTTCCCCCCAGGACAGCATGAACACTGAAGCTTTCTTT	CASSSPQDSMNTEAFF
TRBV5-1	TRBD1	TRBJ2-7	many	TGCGCCAGCAGCTCCGGGACAGGGTTTGATGAGCAGTACTTC	CASSSGTGFDEQYF
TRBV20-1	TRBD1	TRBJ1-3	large	TGCAGTGCTAGAGATCCAGACAGGGTTGGTGGAAACACCATATATTTT	CSARDPDRVGGNTIYF
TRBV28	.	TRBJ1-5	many	TGTGCCAGCAGTTTGTCGCTGGCCATCGGGACCCAGCATTTT	CASSLSLAIGTQHF
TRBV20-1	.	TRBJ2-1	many	TGCAGTGCTAGAGTGCTGTGGGAGGAATCCTACAATGAGCAGTTCTTC	CSARVLWEESYNEQFF
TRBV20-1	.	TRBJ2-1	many	TGCAGTGCTAGAATACCAAGCTCCTACAATGAGCAGTTCTTC	CSARIPSSYNEQFF
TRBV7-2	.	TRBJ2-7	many	TGTGCCAGCAGCTTAGGGTTAATCGTCTACGAGCAGTACTTC	CASSLGLIVYEQYF
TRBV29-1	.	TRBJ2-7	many	TGCAGCGCTTTCGGTGGTAGCGGTCGCTACGAGCAGTACTTC	CSAFGGSGRYEQYF
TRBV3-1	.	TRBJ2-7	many	TGTGCCAGCAGCCCCTGGCCCCGGGCCGTTGATTTGGAGCAGTACTTC	CASSPWPRAVDLEQYF
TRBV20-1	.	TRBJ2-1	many	TGCAGTGCTAGATGGGGCCTAGAGCAGTTCTTC	CSARWGLEQFF
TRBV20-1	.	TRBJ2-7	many	TGCAGTGCTACCGACAGGCCCAGCAGAGCCTACGAGCAGTACTTC	CSATDRPSRAYEQYF
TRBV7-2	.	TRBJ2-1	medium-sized	TGTGCCAGCAGCTTTGGTGGCCCACGCAATGAGCAGTTCTTC	CASSFGGPRNEQFF
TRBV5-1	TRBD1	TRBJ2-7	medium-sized	TGCGCCAGCACGCCATGGGGGACAGGGAACGGCGAGCAGTACTTC	CASTPWGTGNGEQYF
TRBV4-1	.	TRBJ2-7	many	TGCGCCAGCAGCCAAGATACTAGTTCCTACGAGCAGTACTTC	CASSQDTSSYEQYF
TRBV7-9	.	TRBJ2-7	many	TGTGCCAGCGGAGGGTCAAGCTACGAGCAGTACTTC	CASGGSSYEQYF
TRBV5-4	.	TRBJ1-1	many	TGTGCCAGCAGCCAATCGCCCACCGGCACCGAAGCTTTCTTT	CASSQSPTGTEAFF
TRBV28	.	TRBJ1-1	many	TGTGCCAGCATGATAGGTGCAAGACGGAACACTGAAGCTTTCTTT	CASMIGARRNTEAFF
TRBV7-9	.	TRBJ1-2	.	TGTGCCAGCAGCTTAGAGCAGGGCGAAGATAACTATGGCTACACCTTC	CASSLEQGEDNYGYTF
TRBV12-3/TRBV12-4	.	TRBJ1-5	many	TGTGCCAGCAGTTTATTCCCCCTGAATAGCAATCAGCCCCAGCATTTT	CASSLFPLNSNQPQHF
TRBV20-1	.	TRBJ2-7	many	TGCAGTCCAGAGCCAGGGGCGAGCTCCTACGAGCAGTACTTC	CSPEPGASSYEQYF
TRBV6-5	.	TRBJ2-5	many	TGTGCCAGCAGTTATCGAGGGAGAGGACAAGAGACCCAGTACTTC	CASSYRGRGQETQYF
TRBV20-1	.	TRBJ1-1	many	TGCAGTGCTAGTATTGTTTCTCCCACTGAAGCTTTCTTT	CSASIVSPTEAFF
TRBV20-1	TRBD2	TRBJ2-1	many	TGCAGTGCTAGAGAATATAGCGGGAGGGTCAAGTACAATGAGCAGTTCTTC	CSAREYSGRVKYNEQFF
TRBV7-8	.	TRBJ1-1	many	TGTGCCAGCAGCCCAGAGGCAGTCGCCTGGGGTAACACTGAAGCTTTCTTT	CASSPEAVAWGNTEAFF
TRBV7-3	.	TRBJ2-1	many	TGTGCCAGCAGCTTAGGGCTAGTGGGCTACAATGAGCAGTTCTTC	CASSLGLVGYNEQFF
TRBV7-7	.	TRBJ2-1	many	TGTGCTAGCAGCAGCGACCCAGACAATGAGCAGTTCTTC	CASSSDPDNEQFF
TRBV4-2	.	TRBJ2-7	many	TGTGCCAGCAGCCAAGCGGAGGACGGCAGCTCCTACGAGCAGTACTTC	CASSQAEDGSSYEQYF
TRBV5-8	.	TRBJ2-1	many	TGTGCCAGCAGCTTGGTGGCGGAGAGTGATGAGCAGTTCTTC	CASSLVAESDEQFF
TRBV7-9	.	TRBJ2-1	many	TGTGCCAGCACCAAGGCTGGGGATGAGCAGTTCTTC	CASTKAGDEQFF
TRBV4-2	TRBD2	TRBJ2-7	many	TGTGCCAGCAGCCAAGATAGCGGGGAACCCTACGAGCAGTACTTC	CASSQDSGEPYEQYF
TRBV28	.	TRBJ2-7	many	TGTGCCAGCAGTTTAGGGACTGCCACCTACGAGCAGTACTTC	CASSLGTATYEQYF
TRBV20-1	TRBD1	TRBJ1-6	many	TGCAGTGCTAGAGGGACAGGGGTAGTCTATAATTCACCCCTCCACTTT	CSARGTGVVYNSPLHF